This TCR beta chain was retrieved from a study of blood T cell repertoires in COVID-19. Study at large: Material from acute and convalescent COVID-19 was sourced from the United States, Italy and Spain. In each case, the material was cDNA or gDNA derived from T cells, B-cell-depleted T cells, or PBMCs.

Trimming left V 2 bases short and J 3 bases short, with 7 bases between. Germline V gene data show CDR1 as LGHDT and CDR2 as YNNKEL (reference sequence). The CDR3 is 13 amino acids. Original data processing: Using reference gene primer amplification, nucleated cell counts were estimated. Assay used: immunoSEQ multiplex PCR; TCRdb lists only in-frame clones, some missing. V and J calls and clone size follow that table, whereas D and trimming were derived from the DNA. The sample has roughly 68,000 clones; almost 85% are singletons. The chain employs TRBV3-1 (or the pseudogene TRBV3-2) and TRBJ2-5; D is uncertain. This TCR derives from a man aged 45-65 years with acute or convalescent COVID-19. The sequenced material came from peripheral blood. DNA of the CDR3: TGTGCCAGCAGCCAATGGGCAGAAGAGACCCAGTACTTC. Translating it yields CASSQWAEETQYF.